Listed below are T cell receptor beta chains from one sample, sequenced in a study of blood T cell repertoires in COVID-19. The table came from immunoSEQ multiplex PCR; TCRdb's copy has only in-frame clones and leaves some out. The sample carries 200,000 to 250,000 clones, roughly 86% recorded once. Sample: peripheral blood. These receptors came from a woman aged 50 to 65 with COVID-19, enrolled during active disease. Each CDR3 is given with its conserved first and last residue. The order of the fields is J gene, clone size, V gene, D gene, CDR3 protein, CDR3 DNA. D genes are given only for firm matches. A row's size may be missing; if present it is once, few, many or a size class.

TRBJ2-7 | NA | TRBV5-6 | TRBD2 | CASSLAQVGLAGFYEQYF | TGTGCCAGCAGCTTGGCTCAGGTCGGGCTAGCGGGGTTCTACGAGCAGTACTTC
TRBJ1-5 | NA | TRBV6-6 | NA | CASSYQEGMGNQPQHF | TGTGCCAGCAGTTACCAGGAGGGAATGGGCAATCAGCCCCAGCATTTT
TRBJ2-2 | NA | TRBV2 | NA | CASSEGLRGNGELFF | TGTGCCAGCAGTGAAGGCTTACGGGGGAACGGGGAGCTGTTTTTT
TRBJ1-5 | once | TRBV24-1 | NA | CATSDLDRTLMHGNQPQHF | TGTGCCACCAGTGACCTCGACAGGACCCTAATGCATGGCAATCAGCCCCAGCATTTT
TRBJ1-3 | NA | TRBV24-1 | NA | CATVPGSSSGNTIYF | TGTGCCACCGTACCCGGGAGCAGCTCTGGAAACACCATATATTTT
TRBJ1-4 | NA | TRBV27 | TRBD1 | CASSLSKGTGSGEKLFF | TGTGCCAGCAGTTTATCCAAGGGGACAGGGTCAGGAGAAAAACTGTTTTTT
TRBJ1-1 | once | TRBV11-3 | TRBD1 | CASSSVMTGTGNTEAFF | TGTGCCAGCAGCTCCGTCATGACCGGGACAGGGAACACTGAAGCTTTCTTT
TRBJ2-3 | NA | TRBV30 | TRBD2 | CAWSGAASGGPDTQYF | TGTGCCTGGAGTGGGGCGGCCAGCGGGGGCCCAGATACGCAGTATTTT
TRBJ1-1 | once | TRBV28 | TRBD1 | CASSQGARTEAFF | TGTGCCAGCAGTCAGGGGGCAAGGACTGAAGCTTTCTTT
TRBJ1-1 | once | TRBV7-2 | NA | CASSPTREAFF | TGTGCCAGCAGCCCGACACGTGAAGCTTTCTTT
TRBJ2-7 | NA | TRBV19 | NA | CASSIGQLNYEQYF | TGTGCCAGTAGTATCGGACAACTTAACTACGAGCAGTACTTC
TRBJ2-1 | NA | TRBV4-1 | TRBD2 | CASSRLAGGPNNEQFF | TGCGCCAGCAGCCGCCTAGCGGGGGGGCCTAACAATGAGCAGTTCTTC
TRBJ2-1 | NA | TRBV2 | NA | CASSKREEQFF | TGTGCCAGCAGTAAGAGAGAGGAGCAGTTCTTC
TRBJ2-7 | few | TRBV7-9 | NA | CASSSRLIADEQYF | TGTGCCAGCAGCTCCCGACTGATCGCCGACGAGCAGTACTTC
TRBJ1-2 | NA | TRBV5-4 | NA | CASSPRAGSYGYTF | TGTGCCAGCAGCCCGAGGGCCGGGAGCTATGGCTACACCTTC
TRBJ2-2 | NA | TRBV15 | NA | CATSTGDRRTGNTGELFF | TGTGCCACCAGCACAGGGGACCGGAGGACGGGGAACACCGGGGAGCTGTTTTTT
TRBJ1-1 | NA | TRBV19 | TRBD1 | CASSYRGDTEAFF | TGTGCCAGTAGTTACAGGGGTGACACTGAAGCTTTCTTT
TRBJ2-4 | NA | TRBV21-1 | NA | CASSTLRASGGLGNIQYF | TGTGCCAGCAGCACCCTTAGGGCTAGCGGGGGCCTAGGGAACATTCAGTACTTC
TRBJ1-1 | NA | TRBV6-1 | NA | CASSDEFPLGGTANEAFF | TGTGCCAGCAGTGATGAGTTCCCCCTGGGGGGGACCGCCAATGAAGCTTTCTTT
TRBJ2-3 | few | TRBV5-1 | TRBD2 | CASSFGSSGSTDTQYF | TGCGCCAGCAGCTTTGGCTCTAGCGGGTCCACAGATACGCAGTATTTT
TRBJ1-2 | NA | TRBV23-1 | TRBD1 | CASRPTGVSYGYTF | TGCGCCAGCAGACCGACAGGGGTGTCCTATGGCTACACCTTC
TRBJ2-1 | NA | TRBV7-3 | NA | CASSQLGGDDNEQFF | TGTGCCAGCAGTCAACTGGGGGGAGATGACAATGAGCAGTTCTTC
TRBJ2-5 | once | TRBV9 | TRBD2 | CASSVVPSGGAGETQYF | TGTGCCAGCAGCGTAGTTCCTAGCGGGGGGGCAGGAGAGACCCAGTACTTC
TRBJ2-7 | NA | TRBV9 | NA | CASSLDSSRSYEQYF | TGTGCCAGCAGCCTGGACTCCTCTCGCTCCTACGAGCAGTACTTC
TRBJ1-2 | NA | TRBV29-1 | NA | CSVDLGQIYGYTF | TGCAGCGTTGATTTAGGACAGATCTATGGCTACACCTTC
TRBJ1-1 | NA | TRBV28 | NA | CASSPLSYTEAFF | TGTGCCAGCAGTCCTCTATCGTACACTGAAGCTTTCTTT
TRBJ2-7 | NA | TRBV5-1 | NA | CASSLGEQGYYEQYF | TGCGCCAGCAGCTTGGGCGAACAGGGTTACTACGAGCAGTACTTC
TRBJ2-7 | NA | TRBV7-9 | NA | CASSPLGGDPSGEQYF | TGTGCCAGCAGCCCTCTCGGGGGTGACCCCTCGGGCGAGCAGTACTTC
TRBJ1-2 | NA | TRBV27 | TRBD1 | CASSLRTGGSYTF | TGTGCCAGCAGTTTAAGGACAGGGGGGAGCTACACCTTC
TRBJ2-1 | NA | TRBV9 | NA | CASSSRPLTTGLSYNEQFF | TGTGCCAGCAGCTCCCGACCACTTACGACAGGCCTATCCTACAATGAGCAGTTCTTC
TRBJ1-1 | NA | TRBV28 | NA | CASSPGQRAAFF | TGTGCCAGCAGTCCTGGACAGAGGGCGGCTTTCTTT
TRBJ2-2 | NA | TRBV5-1 | NA | CASSLIPGTGELFF | TGCGCCAGCAGCTTGATTCCCGGGACCGGGGAGCTGTTTTTT
TRBJ2-7 | NA | TRBV18 | TRBD2 | CASSPQRGAYEQYF | TGTGCCAGCTCACCCCAACGGGGGGCCTACGAGCAGTACTTC
TRBJ1-3 | NA | TRBV7-2 | NA | CASSLEGRGENTIYF | TGTGCCAGCAGCTTAGAGGGCAGGGGAGAAAACACCATATATTTT
TRBJ2-1 | once | TRBV27 | NA | CATGIIYNEQFF | TGTGCCACGGGGATTATCTACAATGAGCAGTTCTTC
TRBJ2-1 | NA | TRBV9 | NA | CASSVSAGEQFF | TGTGCCAGCAGCGTATCTGCCGGTGAGCAGTTCTTC
TRBJ2-5 | NA | TRBV7-6 | TRBD2 | CASSFGNRGGRVGETQYF | TGTGCCAGCAGCTTTGGGAACCGCGGAGGGAGGGTCGGAGAGACCCAGTACTTC
TRBJ2-1 | NA | TRBV9 | TRBD1 | CASSVGGGLGNEQFF | TGTGCCAGCAGCGTAGGAGGGGGCCTGGGGAATGAGCAGTTCTTC
TRBJ1-5 | NA | TRBV27 | TRBD1 | CASRTGNQPQHF | TGTGCCAGCAGGACAGGGAATCAGCCCCAGCATTTT
TRBJ1-6 | once | TRBV29-1 | NA | CSVVVDRGRDSPLHF | TGCAGCGTTGTAGTGGACAGAGGCCGCGATTCACCCCTCCACTTT
TRBJ1-5 | NA | TRBV7-9 | TRBD1 | CASSVGTGNQPQHF | TGTGCCAGCAGCGTCGGGACAGGGAATCAGCCCCAGCATTTT
TRBJ2-3 | NA | TRBV5-5 | TRBD2 | CASSLAPSGGAGSTDTQYF | TGTGCCAGCAGCTTGGCCCCTAGCGGGGGGGCGGGGAGCACAGATACGCAGTATTTT
TRBJ2-2 | NA | TRBV10-3 | TRBD2 | CAISLAGDTGELFF | TGTGCCATCAGTCTAGCGGGGGACACCGGGGAGCTGTTTTTT
TRBJ2-1 | NA | TRBV6-4 | TRBD2 | CASSDDSGGGDEQFF | TGTGCCAGCAGTGACGATAGCGGGGGGGGCGATGAGCAGTTCTTC
TRBJ1-1 | NA | TRBV5-4 | TRBD1 | CASSPTGDDTEAFF | TGTGCCAGCAGCCCGACAGGGGATGACACTGAAGCTTTCTTT
TRBJ1-1 | many | TRBV5-5 | NA | CASSWGQNTEAFF | TGTGCCAGCAGCTGGGGACAGAACACTGAAGCTTTCTTT
TRBJ1-1 | NA | TRBV27 | NA | CASSSGNTEAFF | TGTGCCAGCAGTTCCGGGAATACTGAAGCTTTCTTT
TRBJ1-1 | NA | TRBV19 | TRBD1 | CASGGTGEAFF | TGTGCCAGTGGGGGGACAGGGGAAGCTTTCTTT
TRBJ2-1 | NA | TRBV9 | NA | CASTLGKSWAFEQFF | TGTGCCAGTACACTAGGGAAAAGCTGGGCTTTTGAGCAGTTCTTC
TRBJ2-1 | NA | TRBV27 | TRBD2 | CASSLRGGGNEQFF | TGTGCCAGCAGTTTACGGGGGGGAGGGAATGAGCAGTTCTTC
TRBJ1-2 | few | TRBV24-1 | TRBD1 | CATSDSGQGRGYGYTF | TGTGCCACCAGTGATTCCGGACAGGGTAGGGGCTATGGCTACACCTTC
TRBJ1-3 | NA | TRBV9 | TRBD1 | CASSPVGAGGYSGNTIYF | TGTGCCAGCAGCCCGGTAGGGGCAGGGGGATACTCTGGAAACACCATATATTTT
TRBJ2-1 | NA | TRBV27 | TRBD2 | CASSFGAAPRGGRKNEQFF | TGTGCCAGCAGTTTTGGGGCCGCCCCACGGGGGGGCCGGAAGAATGAGCAGTTCTTC
TRBJ1-2 | NA | TRBV6-5 | NA | CASSSGGGYTF | TGTGCCAGCAGTTCCGGGGGTGGCTACACCTTC
TRBJ1-3 | NA | TRBV18 | NA | CASYRQSSGNTIYF | TGTGCCAGCTACCGACAGAGCTCTGGAAACACCATATATTTT
TRBJ1-2 | NA | TRBV6-5 | TRBD1 | CASPSNPDRGSGYTF | TGTGCCAGCCCTTCTAACCCGGACAGGGGAAGTGGCTACACCTTC
TRBJ2-1 | NA | TRBV24-1 | TRBD2 | CATGGAERDYNEQFF | TGTGCCACCGGAGGAGCGGAGCGGGACTACAATGAGCAGTTCTTC
TRBJ1-2 | NA | TRBV7-8 | NA | CASSLRPDSNYGYTF | TGTGCCAGCAGCTTACGGCCAGACTCTAACTATGGCTACACCTTC
TRBJ2-3 | NA | TRBV19 | TRBD2 | CASSRAGGLPYTDTQYF | TGTGCCAGTAGTCGGGCGGGGGGGCTACCGTACACAGATACGCAGTATTTT
TRBJ2-4 | once | TRBV11-3 | NA | CASSFAGVDESIQYF | TGTGCCAGCAGCTTCGCAGGGGTGGATGAAAGCATTCAGTACTTC